The 10 T cell receptor beta chains in this list originate from one sample, sequenced in a study of cytomegalovirus exposure and HLA in healthy donors. The primer mix had 60 Vbeta and 13 Jbeta primers. Clones were sequenced by immunoSEQ multiplex PCR, and TCRdb holds only the in-frame ones, with some missing. The sample has 140,000 to 150,000 clones, around 75% seen once. Sequenced sample: PBMCs. Source of these receptors: a woman aged 40-49 years in good health and CMV-seronegative.

This clone was seen a handful of times. The chain links TRBV10-1 to TRBJ2-5; TRBD1 aligns across 7 bases. The CDR3 extends over 16 amino acids. The germline CDR1 and CDR2 sequences are WNHNN and SYGVQD (reference sequence). V shed 2 bases and J 1 base; nucleotides not matched to a gene: 7. The CDR3 DNA reads as TGCGCCAGCAGTGAGGGGACAGCTCCCGTCCAAGAGACCCAGTACTTC. Amino acid sequence: CASSEGTAPVQETQYF.

This clone was counted only a few times. The J gene is TRBJ1-3, the V gene TRBV5-4; D might be TRBD1 (6 bases). V dropped 4 bases and J dropped 0 bases, with 11 bases sitting between them. Germline lookup yields CDR1 SGHNT and CDR2 YYREEE (reference sequence). This CDR3 spans 15 amino acids. The CDR3 loop reads CASSVGQNSGNTIYF. CDR3 nucleotides: TGTGCCAGCAGCGTCGGACAGAACTCTGGAAACACCATATATTTT.

As DNA, the CDR3 is TGCGCCAGCAGCTTCCCTTCTGCGAACACCGGGGAGCTGTTTTTT. This sequence encodes CASSFPSANTGELFF. The chain employs TRBV5-1 and TRBJ2-2; D uncertain. The CDR3 extends over 15 amino acids. The V end lost 2 bases, the J end lost 0 bases, and 8 bases lay between the germline ends. Germline loops: CDR1 SGHRS, CDR2 YFSETQ.

The chain uses TRBV30 and TRBJ2-2, with 7 nucleotides matching TRBD1. This CDR3 is 15 amino acids long. Per germline, CDR1 GTSNPN and CDR2 SVGIG (reference sequence). The J segment lost 3 bases and the V segment lost 8 bases, leaving 12 bases of the junction unmatched. The CDR3 region has the DNA TGTGCCCGGACTTCCAGGGGGACGGACACCGGGGAGCTGTTTTTT. Translation gives CARTSRGTDTGELFF.

This chain connects TRBV5-1 to TRBJ1-4; 11 bases are a match to TRBD1. Germline-derived CDR1 and CDR2 are SGHRS and YFSETQ. V trimming: 5 bases; J trimming: 7 bases; junction bases outside the gene matches: 4. The CDR3 has 14 amino acids. The chain's CDR3 is CASSHGTGGEKLFF. CDR3 sequence (DNA): TGCGCCAGCAGTCATGGGACAGGGGGTGAAAAACTGTTTTTT.

The genes are TRBV5-1 and TRBJ2-7; 9 nucleotides align to TRBD1. V dropped 3 bases and J dropped 3; count of bases not matched to a gene: 13. The CDR3 is 17 residues long. Looked up from germline, CDR1 is SGHRS and CDR2 is YFSETQ. CDR3: CASSSQVPTGGLYEQYF. The CDR3 DNA follows: TGCGCCAGCAGCTCGCAAGTACCTACAGGGGGCCTCTACGAGCAGTACTTC. The whole variable domain, remainder taken from reference TRBV5-1 and TRBJ2-7, is KAGVTQTPRYLIKTRGQQVTLSCSPISGHRSVSWYQQTPGQGLQFLFEYFSETQRNKGNFPGRFSGRQFSNSRSEMNVSTLELGDSALYLCASSSQVPTGGLYEQYFGPGTRLTVT.

V and J are TRBV28 and TRBJ2-7, with a tentative D call TRBD2 (5 bases). Germline values: CDR1 MDHEN, CDR2 SYDVKM. V dropped 10 bases and J dropped 1 base, with 14 bases sitting between them. There are 13 residues in the CDR3. The CDR3 is CATSGRGSYEQYF. The CDR3 coding sequence is TGTGCCACCTCCGGCCGCGGGTCCTACGAGCAGTACTTC.

V usage is TRBV5-5 and J usage is TRBJ1-1, with D perhaps matching TRBD1 (6 bases). In germline, CDR1 is SGHKS, CDR2 YYEKEE (reference sequence). Trimming left V 4 bases short and J 1 base short, with 14 bases between. CDR3 size: 15 residues. The CDR3 region has the DNA TGTGCCAGCAGCCCGCACAGGGATAGGAACACTGAAGCTTTCTTT. It specifies CASSPHRDRNTEAFF.

Here the CDR3 reads CASSFFGDNYGYTF. The CDR3 coding sequence is TGTGCCAGCAGCTTTTTCGGGGATAACTATGGCTACACCTTC. V gene TRBV5-5 combines with J gene TRBJ1-2; the D is unclear. The germline V and J ends were trimmed by 2 bases and 1 base, with 9 bases remaining between them. CDR1 and CDR2 from the germline V gene are SGHKS and YYEKEE (reference sequence). This CDR3 comprises 14 residues.

The V gene is TRBV7-6, the J gene TRBJ2-2; 7 positions agree with TRBD1. This CDR3 spans 14 amino acids. Germline loops: CDR1 SGHVS, CDR2 FNYEAQ. Losses at the gene ends were 1 base for V and 8 bases for J; bases not matched to a gene: 4. The CDR3 reads CASSLGQGKGELFF. Written as DNA, the CDR3 is TGTGCCAGCAGCTTAGGACAGGGAAAAGGGGAGCTGTTTTTT.